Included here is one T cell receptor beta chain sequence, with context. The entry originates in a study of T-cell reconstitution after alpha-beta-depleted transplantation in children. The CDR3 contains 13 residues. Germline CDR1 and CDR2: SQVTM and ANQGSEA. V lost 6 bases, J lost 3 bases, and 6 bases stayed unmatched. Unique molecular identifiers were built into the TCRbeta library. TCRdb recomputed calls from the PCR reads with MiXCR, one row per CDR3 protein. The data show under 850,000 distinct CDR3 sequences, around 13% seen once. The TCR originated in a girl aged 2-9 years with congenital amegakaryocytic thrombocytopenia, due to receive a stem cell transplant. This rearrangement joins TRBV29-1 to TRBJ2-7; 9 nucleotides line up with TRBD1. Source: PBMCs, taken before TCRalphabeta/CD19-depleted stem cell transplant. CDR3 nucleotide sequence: TGCAGCGTAAGGACAGGGGTCGGCTACGAGCAGTACTTC. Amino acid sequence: CSVRTGVGYEQYF.